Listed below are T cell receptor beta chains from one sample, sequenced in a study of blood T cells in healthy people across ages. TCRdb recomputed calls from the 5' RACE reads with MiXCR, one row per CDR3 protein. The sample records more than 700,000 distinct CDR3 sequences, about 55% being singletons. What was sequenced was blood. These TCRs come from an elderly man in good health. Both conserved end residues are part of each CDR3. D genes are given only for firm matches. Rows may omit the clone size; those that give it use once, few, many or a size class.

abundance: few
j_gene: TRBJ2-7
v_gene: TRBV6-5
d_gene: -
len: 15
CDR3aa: CASSVDYTSSYEQYF
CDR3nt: TGTGCCAGCAGTGTCGACTACACGAGCTCCTACGAGCAGTACTTC

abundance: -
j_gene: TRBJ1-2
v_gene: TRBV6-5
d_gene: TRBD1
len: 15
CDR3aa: CASSYRDRGDYGYTF
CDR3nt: TGTGCCAGCAGTTACCGGGACAGGGGGGACTATGGCTACACCTTC

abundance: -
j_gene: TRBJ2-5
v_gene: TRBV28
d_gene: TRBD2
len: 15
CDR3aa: CASSSSGRATNEQYF
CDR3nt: TGTGCCAGCAGTAGTAGCGGGAGGGCCACTAATGAGCAGTACTTC

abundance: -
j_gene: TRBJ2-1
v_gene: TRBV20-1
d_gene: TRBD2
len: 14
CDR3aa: CSAIRLAGEETQFF
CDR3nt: TGCAGTGCTATCCGACTAGCGGGAGAAGAGACCCAGTTCTTC

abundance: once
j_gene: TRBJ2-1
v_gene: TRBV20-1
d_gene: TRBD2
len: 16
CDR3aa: CSAYPLTSGSNNEQFF
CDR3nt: TGCAGTGCTTATCCCTTGACTAGCGGGAGTAACAATGAGCAGTTCTTC

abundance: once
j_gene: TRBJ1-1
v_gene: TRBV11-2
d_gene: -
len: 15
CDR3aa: CASSLVSGVRAEAFF
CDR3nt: TGTGCCAGCAGCTTAGTATCAGGGGTTAGGGCTGAAGCTTTCTTT

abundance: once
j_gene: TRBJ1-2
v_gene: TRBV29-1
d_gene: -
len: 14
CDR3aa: CSVDSAGTDYGYTF
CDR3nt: TGCAGCGTTGACTCCGCCGGGACGGACTATGGCTACACCTTC

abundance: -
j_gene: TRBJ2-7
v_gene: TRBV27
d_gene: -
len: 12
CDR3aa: CASGQTGLEQYF
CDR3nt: TGTGCCAGCGGCCAAACAGGTTTAGAGCAGTACTTC

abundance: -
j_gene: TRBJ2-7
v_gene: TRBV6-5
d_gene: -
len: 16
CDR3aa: CASMIRGQSSYNEQYF
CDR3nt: TGTGCCAGCATGATAAGGGGACAAAGCTCCTACAATGAGCAGTACTTC

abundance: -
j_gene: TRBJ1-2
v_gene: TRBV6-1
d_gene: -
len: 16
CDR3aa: CASSEAHRLGGYGYTF
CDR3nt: TGTGCCAGCAGTGAAGCGCACAGATTGGGGGGATATGGCTACACCTTC

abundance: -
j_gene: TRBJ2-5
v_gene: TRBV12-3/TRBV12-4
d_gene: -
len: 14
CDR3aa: CASMEANALETQYF
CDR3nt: TGTGCCAGCATGGAAGCGAATGCACTGGAGACCCAGTACTTC

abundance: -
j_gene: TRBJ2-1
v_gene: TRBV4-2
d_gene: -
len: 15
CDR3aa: CASSQEAAAYNEQFF
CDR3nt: TGTGCCAGCAGCCAAGAGGCGGCCGCCTACAATGAGCAGTTCTTC

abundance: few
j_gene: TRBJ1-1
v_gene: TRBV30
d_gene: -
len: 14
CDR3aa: CAWNTYSLNTEAFF
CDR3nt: TGTGCCTGGAATACATACAGCCTGAACACTGAAGCTTTCTTT

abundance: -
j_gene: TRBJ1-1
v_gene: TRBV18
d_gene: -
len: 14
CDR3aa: CASSPMGPNTEAFF
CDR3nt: TGTGCCAGCTCACCGATGGGCCCGAACACTGAAGCTTTCTTT

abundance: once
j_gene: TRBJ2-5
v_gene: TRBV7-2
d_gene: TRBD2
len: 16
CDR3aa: CARSPWTSGAQETQYF
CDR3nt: TGTGCCCGCAGCCCGTGGACTAGCGGGGCGCAAGAGACCCAGTACTTC

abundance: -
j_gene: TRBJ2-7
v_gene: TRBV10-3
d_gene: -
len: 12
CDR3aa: CAIRDPGDEQYF
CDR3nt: TGTGCCATTAGGGACCCCGGGGACGAGCAGTACTTC

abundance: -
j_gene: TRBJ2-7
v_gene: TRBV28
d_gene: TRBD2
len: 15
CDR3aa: CASSLEAGVSYEQYF
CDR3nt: TGTGCCAGCAGTTTAGAAGCGGGAGTCTCCTACGAGCAGTACTTC

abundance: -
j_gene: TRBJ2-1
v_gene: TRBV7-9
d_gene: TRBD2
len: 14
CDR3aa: CASSPGTSVDEQFF
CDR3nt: TGTGCCAGCAGCCCCGGGACTAGTGTCGATGAGCAGTTCTTC

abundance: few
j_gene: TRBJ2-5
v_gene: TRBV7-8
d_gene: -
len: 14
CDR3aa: CASSLPDRGETQYF
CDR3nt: TGTGCCAGCAGCCTACCGGACAGAGGGGAGACCCAGTACTTC

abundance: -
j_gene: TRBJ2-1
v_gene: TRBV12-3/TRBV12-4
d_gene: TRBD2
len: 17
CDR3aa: CASRPTSGRLIGNEQFF
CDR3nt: TGTGCCAGCAGGCCGACTAGCGGGAGACTTATAGGGAATGAGCAGTTCTTC

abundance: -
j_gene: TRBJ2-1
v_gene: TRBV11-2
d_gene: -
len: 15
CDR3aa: CASSYRPSEYNEQFF
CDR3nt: TGTGCCAGCAGCTATCGGCCTAGCGAATACAATGAGCAGTTCTTC

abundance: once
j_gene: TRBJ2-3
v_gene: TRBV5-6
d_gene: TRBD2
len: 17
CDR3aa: CASSFWIAGGPDRYAYF
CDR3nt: TGTGCCAGCAGCTTTTGGATAGCGGGAGGGCCGGACAGATACGCGTATTTT

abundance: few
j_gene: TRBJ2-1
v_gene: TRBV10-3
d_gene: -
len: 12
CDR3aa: CAISDDKGTQFF
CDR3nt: TGTGCCATCAGTGACGATAAGGGGACGCAGTTCTTC

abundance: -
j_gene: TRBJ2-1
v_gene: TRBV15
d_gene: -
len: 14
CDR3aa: CATSRDKGYNEQFF
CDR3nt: TGTGCCACCAGCAGAGATAAAGGCTACAATGAGCAGTTCTTC

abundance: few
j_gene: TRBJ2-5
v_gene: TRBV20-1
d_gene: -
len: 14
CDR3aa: CSARAGTPQEAQYF
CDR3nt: TGCAGTGCTCGGGCCGGGACACCGCAAGAGGCCCAGTACTTC

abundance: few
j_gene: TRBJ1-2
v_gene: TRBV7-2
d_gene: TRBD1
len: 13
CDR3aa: CASSVDRDYGYTF
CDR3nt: TGTGCCAGCAGTGTCGACAGGGACTATGGCTACACCTTC

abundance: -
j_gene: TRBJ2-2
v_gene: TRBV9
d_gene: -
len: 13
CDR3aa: CASSATITGELFF
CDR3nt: TGTGCCAGCAGCGCAACTATAACCGGGGAGCTGTTTTTT

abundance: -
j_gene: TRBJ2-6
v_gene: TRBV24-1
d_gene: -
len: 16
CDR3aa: CATSDLGSSGANVLTF
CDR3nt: TGTGCCACCAGTGATTTGGGGAGCTCTGGGGCCAACGTCCTGACTTTC

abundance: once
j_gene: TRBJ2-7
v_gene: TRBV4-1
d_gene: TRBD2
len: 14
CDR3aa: CASSQAGTNYEQYF
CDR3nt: TGCGCCAGCAGCCAAGCCGGGACTAACTACGAGCAGTACTTC

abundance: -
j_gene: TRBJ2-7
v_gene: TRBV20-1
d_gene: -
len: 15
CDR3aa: CSVNKQGTSSYEQYF
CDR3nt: TGCAGTGTCAATAAACAGGGCACAAGCTCCTACGAGCAGTACTTC

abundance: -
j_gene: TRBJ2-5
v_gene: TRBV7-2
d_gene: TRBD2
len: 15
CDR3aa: CASSFPAAGGREQYF
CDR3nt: TGTGCCAGCAGCTTTCCGGCGGCGGGAGGAAGAGAGCAGTACTTC

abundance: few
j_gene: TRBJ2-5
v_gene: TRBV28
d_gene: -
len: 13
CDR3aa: CATAAGSQETQYF
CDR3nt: TGTGCCACCGCAGCCGGGAGCCAAGAGACCCAGTACTTC

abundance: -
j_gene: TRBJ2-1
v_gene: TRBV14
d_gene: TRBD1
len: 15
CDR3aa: CASSQTTGGLSEQFF
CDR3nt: TGTGCCAGCAGCCAAACCACAGGGGGATTGAGTGAGCAGTTCTTC

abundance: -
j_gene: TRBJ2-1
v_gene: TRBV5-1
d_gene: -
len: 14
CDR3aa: CASSLGQKGNEQFF
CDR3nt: TGCGCCAGCAGCCTCGGACAGAAAGGGAATGAGCAGTTCTTC

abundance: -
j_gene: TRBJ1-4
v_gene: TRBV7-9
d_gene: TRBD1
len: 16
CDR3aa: CASSLTGARSNEKLFF
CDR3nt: TGTGCCAGCAGCCTGACAGGGGCTAGATCTAATGAAAAACTGTTTTTT

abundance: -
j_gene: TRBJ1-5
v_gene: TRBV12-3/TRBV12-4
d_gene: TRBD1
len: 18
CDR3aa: CASSPLVGDSYSNQPQHF
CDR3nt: TGTGCCAGCAGTCCCCTAGTAGGGGACAGTTATAGCAATCAGCCCCAGCATTTT

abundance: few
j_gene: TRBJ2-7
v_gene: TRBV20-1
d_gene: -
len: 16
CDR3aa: CSANNIRMGLQSAQYF
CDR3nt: TGCAGTGCAAACAATATCAGGATGGGACTGCAATCGGCCCAGTACTTC

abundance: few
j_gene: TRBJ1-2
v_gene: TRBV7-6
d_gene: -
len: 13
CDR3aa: CASSSKFPAGYTF
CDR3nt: TGTGCCAGCAGCTCTAAGTTTCCCGCGGGCTACACCTTC

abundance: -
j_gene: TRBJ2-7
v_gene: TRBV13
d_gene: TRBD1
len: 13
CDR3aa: CATETGLFYEQYF
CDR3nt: TGTGCCACCGAGACAGGGTTGTTCTACGAGCAGTACTTC

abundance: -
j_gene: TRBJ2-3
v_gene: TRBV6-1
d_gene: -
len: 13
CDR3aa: CASSGSLKDTQYF
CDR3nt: TGTGCCAGCAGTGGGTCACTCAAAGATACGCAGTATTTT

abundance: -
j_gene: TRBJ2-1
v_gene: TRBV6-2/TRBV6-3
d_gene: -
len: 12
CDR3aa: CASAPGYNEQFF
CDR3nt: TGTGCCAGCGCCCCCGGGTACAATGAGCAGTTCTTC

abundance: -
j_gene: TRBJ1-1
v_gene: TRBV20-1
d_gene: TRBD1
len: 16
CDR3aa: CSARDRARVVNTEAFF
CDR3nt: TGCAGTGCTAGGGACAGGGCCCGGGTTGTGAACACTGAAGCTTTCTTT

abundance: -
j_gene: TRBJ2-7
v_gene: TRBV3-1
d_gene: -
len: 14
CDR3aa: CASSSGLDRGEQYF
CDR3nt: TGTGCCAGCAGCTCCGGGTTAGACCGGGGCGAGCAGTACTTC

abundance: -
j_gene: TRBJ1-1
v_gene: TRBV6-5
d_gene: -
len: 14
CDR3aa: CASSYAGGGTEAFF
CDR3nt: TGTGCCAGCAGTTACGCGGGGGGCGGCACTGAAGCTTTCTTT

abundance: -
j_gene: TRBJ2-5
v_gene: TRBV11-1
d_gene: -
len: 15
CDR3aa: CASSLAAGPAETQYF
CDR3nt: TGTGCCAGCAGCTTAGCGGCAGGACCAGCGGAGACCCAGTACTTC

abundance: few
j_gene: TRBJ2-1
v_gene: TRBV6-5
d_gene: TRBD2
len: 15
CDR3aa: CASSYWGRAGNEQFF
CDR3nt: TGTGCCAGCAGTTACTGGGGGAGGGCGGGAAATGAGCAGTTCTTC

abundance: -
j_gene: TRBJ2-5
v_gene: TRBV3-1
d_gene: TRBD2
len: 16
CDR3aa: CASSQGKVAGLKTQYF
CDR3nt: TGTGCCAGCAGCCAAGGAAAGGTAGCGGGGCTAAAGACCCAGTACTTC

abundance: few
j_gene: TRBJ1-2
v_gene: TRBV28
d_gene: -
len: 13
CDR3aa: CASSTPDGYGYTF
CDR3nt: TGTGCCAGCAGTACCCCGGACGGCTATGGCTACACCTTC

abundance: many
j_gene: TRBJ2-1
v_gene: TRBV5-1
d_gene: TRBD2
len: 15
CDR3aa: CASSFSGSSYNEQFF
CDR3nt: TGCGCCAGCAGCTTTAGCGGGAGCTCCTACAATGAGCAGTTCTTC

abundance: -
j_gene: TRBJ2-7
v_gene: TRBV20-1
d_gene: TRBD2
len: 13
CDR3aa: CSGSVLADYEQYF
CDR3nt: TGCAGTGGGTCGGTCCTAGCGGACTACGAGCAGTACTTC

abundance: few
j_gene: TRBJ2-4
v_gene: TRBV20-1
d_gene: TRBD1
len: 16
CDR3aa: CSATRDRGLAKNIQYF
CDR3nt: TGCAGTGCTACAAGGGACAGGGGATTAGCCAAAAACATTCAGTACTTC

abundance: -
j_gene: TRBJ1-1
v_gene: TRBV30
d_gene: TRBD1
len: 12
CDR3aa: CASRTGSAEAFF
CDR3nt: TGTGCCTCCAGGACAGGGAGTGCTGAAGCTTTCTTT

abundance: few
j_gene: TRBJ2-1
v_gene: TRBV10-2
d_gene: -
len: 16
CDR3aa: CASSESGSGLYNEQFF
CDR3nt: TGCGCCAGCAGTGAGTCGGGTAGCGGTCTCTACAATGAGCAGTTCTTC

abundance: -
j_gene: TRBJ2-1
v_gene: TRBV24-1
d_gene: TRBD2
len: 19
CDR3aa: CATSDSTRTSGRAVNEQFF
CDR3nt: TGTGCCACCAGTGATTCCACCAGGACTAGCGGGAGGGCCGTCAATGAGCAGTTCTTC

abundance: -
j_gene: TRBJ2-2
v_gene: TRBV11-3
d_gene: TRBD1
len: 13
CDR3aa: CASQGQGPGELFF
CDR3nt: TGTGCCAGCCAGGGACAGGGGCCCGGGGAGCTGTTTTTT

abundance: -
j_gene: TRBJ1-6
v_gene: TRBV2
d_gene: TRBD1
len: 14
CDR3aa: CASRVDRSSSPLHF
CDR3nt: TGTGCCAGCAGGGTGGACAGGTCAAGTTCACCCCTCCACTTT

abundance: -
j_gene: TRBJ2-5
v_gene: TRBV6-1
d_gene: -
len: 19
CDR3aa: CASRPLLTGTKGLQETQYF
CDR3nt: TGTGCCAGCAGACCCCTATTAACCGGGACAAAAGGCCTCCAAGAGACCCAGTACTTC

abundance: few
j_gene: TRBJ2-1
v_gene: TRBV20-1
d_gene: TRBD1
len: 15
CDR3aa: CSARAGQGFYNEQFF
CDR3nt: TGCAGTGCTAGAGCTGGACAGGGATTTTACAATGAGCAGTTCTTC

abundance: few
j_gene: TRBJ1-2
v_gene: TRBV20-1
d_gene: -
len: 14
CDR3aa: CSARDSGQNYGYTF
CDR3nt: TGCAGTGCTAGAGATAGCGGGCAGAACTATGGCTACACCTTC

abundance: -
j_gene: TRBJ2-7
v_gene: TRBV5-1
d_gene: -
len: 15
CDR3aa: CASSIDSAVSGEQYF
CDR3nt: TGCGCCAGCAGCATTGACAGTGCCGTATCGGGGGAGCAGTACTTC